This T cell receptor (beta chain) was identified during a study of T-cell reconstitution after alpha-beta-depleted transplantation in children. Preparation of the TCRbeta library used unique molecular identifiers. TCRdb re-derived calls from the PCR reads in MiXCR, one entry per CDR3 protein. The sample consists of 490,000 or so distinct CDR3 sequences, more than 9% of them appearing once. Whole-study results and caveats: Newly made T cells mostly supplied T-cell counts and diversity one year after transplant.

Germline V gene lookup returns CDR1 SEHNR and CDR2 FQNEAQ (reference sequence). Trimming took 5 bases from V and 5 from J, leaving 16 bases between them. This CDR3 is 15 amino acids long. This clonotype was seen ten or more times. Its antigen is unknown. The sequences come from PBMCs, collected before TCRalphabeta/CD19-depleted stem cell transplant. The receptor was isolated from a child aged 2-15 years with inherited bone marrow failure, due to receive a stem cell transplant. This chain links TRBV7-9 with TRBJ2-1; D is tentatively TRBD1 or TRBD2 (5 bases each). This CDR3 is CASSPGTVVHNEQFF. In nucleotides, the CDR3 is TGTGCCAGCAGCCCCGGGACGGTGGTACACAATGAGCAGTTCTTC. Together with reference TRBV7-9 and TRBJ2-1, the CDR3 gives the full variable domain: DTGVSQNPRHKITKRGQNVTFRCDPISEHNRLYWYRQTLGQGPEFLTYFQNEAQLEKSRLLSDRFSAERPKGSFSTLEIQRTEQGDSAMYLCASSPGTVVHNEQFFGPGTRLTVL.